Reported below is one T cell receptor (beta chain). These data originate in a study of PD-1 blockade in classical Hodgkin lymphoma. The time point is: cycle 4 day 1 (C4D1), after 5 to 7 weeks of nivolumab. Each of the patients experienced relapse following autologous stem cell transplantation, and their brentuximab vedotin exposure differed. Assay used: immunoSEQ multiplex PCR; TCRdb lists only in-frame clones, some missing. The sample records 57,000 or so clones, nearly 90% being singletons. The CDR3 has 12 residues. Sequencing was performed on peripheral blood mononuclear cells (PBMCs), taken before the fourth cycle of nivolumab. The chain recombines TRBV21-1 with TRBJ2-1. TRBV21-1 is a pseudogene. The sequence was collected from a human donor with classical Hodgkin lymphoma. This CDR3 is CASPRTVYEQFF. CDR3 coding DNA: TGTGCCAGCCCCCGGACGGTATATGAGCAGTTCTTC.